One and the same sample provided the 14 T cell receptor beta chains below, sequenced in a study of blood T cells in healthy people across ages. The use of a sample-barcoded 5' primer and a J-beta primer mix characterized a second PCR of 7 to 11 cycles. TCRdb ran MiXCR on the 5' RACE reads and lists one entry per CDR3 protein. The table has 590,000 or so distinct CDR3 sequences, about 30% seen once. The specimen sequenced was blood. Every receptor here comes from a woman at least 80 years old in good health.

This clonotype was seen more than once but under ten times. Since a much larger clone is just one base distant, this may be a read error. The CDR3 DNA reads as TGTGCCAGCTCACCCGCGACAGGGTCGCACAATGAGCAGTACTTC. Amino acid sequence: CASSPATGSHNEQYF. This rearrangement joins TRBV18 to TRBJ2-5; TRBD1 aligns across 7 bases. This CDR3 is built from 15 residues. V gave up 3 bases and J gave up 11 bases; unmatched junction bases: 15. Germline V lookup: CDR1 KGHSH, CDR2 LQKENI. Filled out from reference TRBV18 and TRBJ2-5, the complete variable domain reads NAGVMQNPRHLVRRRGQEARLRCSPMKGHSHVYWYRQLPEEGLKFMVYLQKENIIDESGMPKERFSAEFPKEGPSILRIQQVVRGDSAAYFCASSPATGSHNEQYFGPGTRLLVL.

This clonotype was recorded many times. V and J are TRBV11-3 and TRBJ2-7, with a weak D call TRBD2 (5 bases). V lost 5 bases, J lost 3 bases, and 17 bases lay in between. The CDR3 has 15 amino acids. Germline values: CDR1 SGHNT, CDR2 YENEEA. CDR3 region: CASSPGSGILYEQYF. The DNA for the CDR3 is TGTGCCAGCAGCCCCGGGTCGGGGATACTCTACGAGCAGTACTTC.

This clonotype came up a few times. V is TRBV5-1 and J is TRBJ2-7; 8 positions match TRBD1. CDR1 and CDR2 (germline): SGHRS, YFSETQ. The V gene end was trimmed by 4 bases and the J gene end by 5 bases; junction bases not matched to a gene: 11. The CDR3 is made up of 15 amino acids. CDR3 sequence (DNA): TGCGCCAGCAGCCTGGGACAGGCCTTATCCGACGAGCAGTACTTC. Translation gives CASSLGQALSDEQYF.

This clonotype was picked up many times. The J gene is TRBJ2-5, the V gene TRBV28, with no clear D. The CDR3 loop spans 12 amino acids. Per germline, CDR1 MDHEN and CDR2 SYDVKM. Trimming pared 6 bases from V and 3 bases from J, leaving 8 bases between. CDR3 region: CASSAQEETQYF. In DNA, the CDR3 is TGTGCCAGCAGCGCGCAGGAAGAGACCCAGTACTTC.

This chain joins TRBV4-2 and TRBJ1-5; 8 positions match TRBD1. This CDR3 comprises 18 residues. CDR1 and CDR2 (germline): LGHNA, YNFKEQ. Trimming took 1 base from V and 3 from J; bases not matched to a gene: 11. In DNA, the CDR3 is TGTGCCAGCAGCCAAGGCCTCTTCGGGACAGGACACAATCAGCCCCAGCATTTT. It codes for CASSQGLFGTGHNQPQHF.

This clonotype was counted at least ten times. The chain employs TRBV6-1 and TRBJ2-5, with D perhaps TRBD1 (6 bases). CDR1 is MNHNS and CDR2 is SASEGT in the germline V gene. This CDR3 has 14 residues. Trimming took 5 bases from V and 1 from J, leaving 11 bases between them. The CDR3: CASSPGHLQETQYF. The CDR3 DNA reads as TGTGCCAGCAGTCCGGGACACCTCCAAGAGACCCAGTACTTC.

Points on this clonotype: With a much larger clone just one base away, this may be a read error. The rearrangement joins TRBV27 to TRBJ1-2; D might be TRBD1 (5 bases). Trimming took off 10 bases at V and 6 bases at J, with 12 bases between the two ends. The CDR3 has 11 amino acids. CDR1 is MNHEY and CDR2 is SMNVEV in the germline V gene (reference sequence). The CDR3 sequence: CANDGGNGYTF. DNA of the CDR3: TGTGCCAATGACGGGGGGAATGGCTACACCTTC.

This clonotype was detected once. V usage is TRBV5-1 and J usage is TRBJ2-1, with 8 nucleotides matching TRBD1. The germline V gene has CDR1 SGHRS and CDR2 YFSETQ. V dropped 4 bases and J dropped 0; count of bases not matched to a gene: 3. The CDR3 contains 15 residues. CDR3 DNA sequence: TGCGCCAGCAGCAAGGGACAGGACTCCTACAATGAGCAGTTCTTC. Translated: CASSKGQDSYNEQFF.

This clonotype showed up many times. CDR3 region: CASSRLAGSTSTDTQYF. The DNA for the CDR3 is TGTGCCAGCAGCCGACTAGCGGGTTCAACTAGCACAGATACGCAGTATTTT. This sequence joins TRBV11-2 and TRBJ2-3; 10 nucleotides match TRBD2. With 5 bases clipped from V and 0 bases from J, the junction kept 8 bases outside the gene matches. The germline CDR1 and CDR2 sequences are SGHAT and FQNNGV. This CDR3 contains 17 residues.

This clonotype showed up many times. The V gene is TRBV6-5, the J gene TRBJ2-1, with 9 nucleotides matching TRBD1. V shed 6 bases, J shed 6 bases, and the junction held 6 bases outside the gene matches. Germline values: CDR1 MNHEY, CDR2 SVGAGI. There are 14 residues in the CDR3. The CDR3 sequence is CASSSQGAFNEQFF. The CDR3 DNA follows: TGTGCCAGCAGCTCACAGGGGGCATTCAATGAGCAGTTCTTC.

This clonotype appeared a few times. The chain joins TRBV11-2 to TRBJ1-6; tentative D call: TRBD1 (6 bases). Germline V lookup: CDR1 SGHAT, CDR2 FQNNGV. The CDR3 is 15 amino acids. V was clipped by 0 bases and J by 7 bases, with 10 bases between them. As DNA, the CDR3 is TGTGCCAGCAGCTTAGAGCTGGGGACAAATTCACCCCTCCACTTT. Protein sequence: CASSLELGTNSPLHF.

Only a few counts were recorded for this clonotype. V is TRBV11-1 and J is TRBJ2-1; no reliable D call. Germline CDR1 SGHAT, CDR2 FQDESV (reference sequence). The V and J ends lost 1 base and 13 bases respectively, with 29 bases between them. The CDR3 runs 18 residues. CDR3 region: CASSLGDTGPSIQDTQFF. For the CDR3, the DNA is TGTGCCAGCAGCTTAGGTGATACTGGACCAAGCATCCAAGACACCCAGTTCTTC. Full variable domain (remainder filled in from reference TRBV11-1 and TRBJ2-1): EAEVAQSPRYKITEKSQAVAFWCDPISGHATLYWYRQILGQGPELLVQFQDESVVDDSQLPKDRFSAERLKGVDSTLKIQPAELGDSAMYLCASSLGDTGPSIQDTQFFGPGTRLTVL.

This chain links TRBV7-3 with TRBJ2-1, with TRBD2 matching 10 bases. This CDR3 comprises 15 residues. J gave up 6 bases and V 11 bases, and 13 bases lay outside the gene matches. Germline values: CDR1 SGHTA, CDR2 FQGTGA. The DNA of the CDR3 is TGTGCCTGCGGCGGAAGCGGGGGGGCCTTCAATGAGCAGTTCTTC. This encodes CACGGSGGAFNEQFF.

This chain joins TRBV5-1 and TRBJ1-1; possibly TRBD1 for D (5 bases). Trimming removed 4 bases at V and 10 bases at J, with 14 bases between. CDR1 is SGHRS, CDR2 YFSETQ, per germline. CDR3 size: 12 residues. This chain's CDR3 is CASSMLVGAAFF. DNA of the CDR3: TGCGCCAGCAGCATGCTCGTCGGGGCAGCTTTCTTT.